The 27 T cell receptor beta chains listed next were all sequenced from one sample in a study of blood T cells in healthy people across ages. Then a second PCR, running roughly 7 to 11 cycles, was carried out with a sample-barcoded 5' primer and a J-beta primer mix. One entry per CDR3 protein results from TCRdb running MiXCR on the 5' RACE reads. Here the sample spans approximately 780,000 distinct CDR3 sequences, under 30% being singletons. This sample also appeared in a second study, on T cells of mothers and their children.

What was sequenced was blood. These receptors were collected from a boy between 5 and 17 years old in good health.

The CDR3 is CASTVYGYNEQFF. The CDR3, as DNA: TGTGCCAGCACTGTTTACGGGTACAATGAGCAGTTCTTC. This chain links TRBV2 with TRBJ2-1, with D unclear. Germline V gene sequence: CDR1 SNHLY, CDR2 FYNNEI. The CDR3 is made up of 13 amino acids. The V and J ends lost 7 bases and 4 bases respectively, with 11 bases between them.

The sample holds many counts of this clonotype. The chain carries TRBV12-3 or TRBV12-4 and TRBJ2-4; no clear D. This CDR3 region has 13 residues. Trimming took off 6 bases at V and 0 bases at J, with 6 bases between the two ends. The CDR3 here is CASSPEAKNIQYF. The CDR3 DNA reads TGTGCCAGCAGCCCAGAAGCCAAAAACATTCAGTACTTC.

DNA for the CDR3: TGTGCCAGCAGTGGAGTTTGGCTAGCGGGAGATTACGAGCAGTACTTC. It encodes CASSGVWLAGDYEQYF. This sequence joins TRBV6-1 and TRBJ2-7; 10 positions agree with TRBD2. Per the germline V gene, CDR1 is MNHNS and CDR2 is SASEGT. The ends lost 4 bases at V and 4 bases at J; junction bases unmatched: 10. This CDR3 is 16 amino acids long.

V is TRBV5-1 and J is TRBJ2-5, with 14 positions matching TRBD2. Trimming removed 3 bases from V and 4 bases from J; junction bases left unmatched: 8. Germline V gene data show CDR1 as SGHRS and CDR2 as YFSETQ. The length of the CDR3 is 17 residues. The CDR3 region is CASSSTSGGAFAETQYF. The CDR3 DNA reads TGCGCCAGCAGCTCGACTAGCGGGGGGGCCTTCGCAGAGACCCAGTACTTC.

The chain employs TRBV6-6 and TRBJ1-5; tentative D call: TRBD1 (6 bases). V shed 4 bases and J shed 2 bases, with 15 bases lying between them. The CDR3 is 16 amino acids. Germline V gives CDR1 MNHNY, CDR2 SVGAGI (reference sequence). CDR3 nucleotide sequence: TGTGCCAGCAGTTCTCAGGGGACCCCGGGCAATCAGCCCCAGCATTTT. Protein product: CASSSQGTPGNQPQHF.

This chain joins TRBV10-3 and TRBJ2-7; 13 bases fit TRBD2. V trimming: 4 bases; J trimming: 0 bases; junction bases outside the gene matches: 12. CDR3 length: 19 residues. CDR1 and CDR2 from the germline V gene are ENHRY and SYGVKD. The CDR3 is CAISGRRGTSGAASYEQYF. CDR3 DNA sequence: TGTGCCATCAGTGGCCGTAGGGGGACTAGCGGGGCCGCCTCCTACGAGCAGTACTTC.

This clonotype was counted ten times or more. The rearrangement uses TRBV29-1 and TRBJ1-5; 10 positions agree with TRBD1. Germline V CDR1 and CDR2: SQVTM, ANQGSEA. V lost 6 bases and J lost 4; bases outside the gene matches: 0. The CDR3 totals 12 residues. The CDR3 protein is CSVGQGNQPQHF. DNA of the CDR3: TGCAGCGTGGGACAGGGGAATCAGCCCCAGCATTTT.

The V gene is TRBV2, the J gene TRBJ2-1; TRBD2 aligns across 9 bases. The CDR3 has 16 residues. The germline V gene has CDR1 SNHLY and CDR2 FYNNEI. V was pared by 7 bases and J by 4 bases, with 11 bases of the junction left unmatched. The CDR3 DNA reads TGTGCCAGCAAGAGGGCCGTTAGCGGGGGATACAATGAGCAGTTCTTC. Translated: CASKRAVSGGYNEQFF.

With regard to this clonotype: The conserved phenylalanine or tryptophan normally closing the CDR3 is absent here, so this likely arose from a read error. The chain couples TRBV7-9 to TRBJ2-7; no definite D call. The germline gives CDR1 SEHNR, CDR2 FQNEAQ (reference sequence). Trimming pared 5 bases from V and 6 bases from J, leaving 14 bases between. The CDR3 runs to 13 residues. CDR3 sequence: CASSEGGYTEQYS. The DNA of the CDR3 is TGTGCCAGCAGCGAAGGCGGTTATACCGAGCAGTACTCC.

V is TRBV24-1 and J is TRBJ1-2; 9 positions match TRBD1. V shed 0 bases and J 6 bases; nucleotides not matched to a gene: 4. This CDR3 comprises 15 residues. Germline V gene lookup returns CDR1 KGHDR and CDR2 SFDVKD. CDR3 nucleotides: TGTGCCACCAGTGATTTGGGGTGGACAGGGGATGGCTACACCTTC. Translation gives CATSDLGWTGDGYTF.

V is TRBV27 and J is TRBJ2-7; 8 positions match TRBD2. The ends lost 4 bases at V and 3 bases at J; junction bases unmatched: 8. The CDR3 has 15 residues. CDR1 and CDR2 (germline): MNHEY, SMNVEV (reference sequence). Written as DNA, the CDR3 is TGTGCCAGCAGTTCCAAGCGGGGGACCGGCTACGAGCAGTACTTC. This encodes CASSSKRGTGYEQYF.

The chain is built from TRBV5-1 and TRBJ2-5, with TRBD1 matching 7 bases. The length of the CDR3 is 14 residues. Germline-derived CDR1 and CDR2 are SGHRS and YFSETQ. J was trimmed by 4 bases and V by 3 bases; bases with no gene match: 6. The DNA for the CDR3 is TGCGCCAGCAGCTCCCGACAGGGATCAGAGACCCAGTACTTC. This translates into CASSSRQGSETQYF.

This clonotype has a count of ten or more. The chain carries TRBV6-5 and TRBJ1-2, with 9 bases matching TRBD1. Unmatched junction bases numbered 19, after V lost 4 bases and J lost 7 bases. This CDR3 has 18 amino acids. Looked up from germline, CDR1 is MNHEY and CDR2 is SVGAGI. Here the CDR3 reads CASSSRIYRDREGSGYTF. The CDR3 DNA follows: TGTGCCAGCAGTTCCAGGATTTACCGGGACAGGGAAGGAAGTGGCTACACCTTC.

There are a few counts of this clonotype. The V call is TRBV20-1, the J call TRBJ2-7; 10 bases match TRBD2. J gave up 2 bases and V 0 bases, and 7 bases lay outside the gene matches. The CDR3 consists of 16 residues. CDR1 and CDR2 (germline): DFQATT, SNEGSKA (reference sequence). In nucleotides, the CDR3 is TGCAGTGCTAGAGAGTCCAGCGGGGGGGTAACCTACGAGCAGTACTTC. Protein: CSARESSGGVTYEQYF.

V gene TRBV20-1 combines with J gene TRBJ2-5, with 10 bases aligning to TRBD2. The J call may be faulty, since TRBJ2-1 better matches the DNA end. Germline V lookup: CDR1 DFQATT, CDR2 SNEGSKA (reference sequence). The CDR3 is 15 residues long. The CDR3 DNA reads as TGCAGTGCCACTGGAGGCGAGCGGGGGGGCAATGAGCAGTTCTTC. Its protein is CSATGGERGGNEQFF.

The rearrangement uses TRBV20-1 and TRBJ2-1; 9 bases are shared with TRBD2. Germline CDR1 DFQATT, CDR2 SNEGSKA (reference sequence). The J segment lost 7 bases and the V segment lost 0 bases, leaving 7 bases of the junction unmatched. The CDR3 extends over 15 amino acids. The CDR3 here is CSARDRGTSPNEQFF. DNA of the CDR3: TGCAGTGCTAGAGATAGGGGGACTAGCCCTAATGAGCAGTTCTTC.

Only a few counts were recorded for this clonotype. The chain couples TRBV20-1 to TRBJ2-7; D call uncertain. Germline loops: CDR1 DFQATT, CDR2 SNEGSKA (reference sequence). V lost 6 bases to trimming and J lost 3 bases, with 9 bases between them. The CDR3 contains 11 residues. The CDR3 loop is CSATDGYEQYF. The DNA of the CDR3 is TGCAGTGCGACGGACGGCTACGAGCAGTACTTC.

This clonotype has just a few counts. This chain joins TRBV6-6 and TRBJ2-1; 9 bases line up with TRBD2. V lost 6 bases and J lost 3; bases outside the gene matches: 9. CDR3 length: 16 amino acids. The germline V gene has CDR1 MNHNY and CDR2 SVGAGI (reference sequence). The chain's CDR3 is CASSNSQRGVYNEQFF. Here the CDR3 DNA reads TGTGCCAGCAGCAACTCCCAGCGGGGGGTCTACAATGAGCAGTTCTTC.

This clonotype has only a few counts. The chain has TRBV5-1 and TRBJ2-2, with D unresolved. Germline lookup yields CDR1 SGHRS and CDR2 YFSETQ. The CDR3 sequence is 15 residues long. V lost 0 bases and J lost 2, with 8 bases in between. CDR3 in amino acids: CASSLEARNTGELFF. The CDR3 DNA reads TGCGCCAGCAGCTTGGAAGCGCGTAACACCGGGGAGCTGTTTTTT.

The chain has TRBV12-5 and TRBJ1-4; TRBD1 agrees at 9 bases. CDR1 and CDR2 (germline): LGHNT, FRNRAP. The CDR3 runs to 16 residues. V lost 6 bases, J lost 8 bases, and 13 bases stayed unmatched. CDR3 nucleotides: TGTGCTAGTGGGTCCCCTCGACAGGGGGGGGACGAAAAACTGTTTTTT. Translating gives CASGSPRQGGDEKLFF.

This clonotype was detected only once. The chain joins TRBV7-8 to TRBJ2-5; a weak D match, TRBD2 (5 bases). The CDR3 runs to 11 residues. Per the germline V gene, CDR1 is SGHVS and CDR2 is FQNEAQ. The V gene lost 1 base and the J gene lost 11 bases, with 8 bases spanning the gap. CDR3 nucleotide sequence: TGTGCCAGCAGCTTAGAAGGCGGGCAGTACTTC. Translation: CASSLEGGQYF.

This clonotype was counted between two and nine times. The chain employs TRBV4-1 and TRBJ2-6, with 7 bases aligning to TRBD1. The CDR3 spans 16 residues. With 0 bases clipped from V and 3 bases from J, the junction kept 2 bases outside the gene matches. Germline loops: CDR1 MGHRA, CDR2 YSYEKL. This CDR3 reads CASSQDSGGGANVLTF. CDR3 in DNA: TGCGCCAGCAGCCAAGATTCAGGGGGTGGGGCCAACGTCCTGACTTTC.

The chain is built from TRBV11-2 and TRBJ2-5, with TRBD1 matching 7 bases. Germline values: CDR1 SGHAT, CDR2 FQNNGV. This CDR3 has 13 residues. V dropped 9 bases and J dropped 9; count of bases not matched to a gene: 13. The CDR3 is CASRQGPAVAQYF. The CDR3 nucleotides read TGTGCCAGTCGACAGGGCCCCGCCGTGGCCCAGTACTTC.

This clonotype was observed a handful of times. The J gene is TRBJ1-4, the V gene TRBV20-1; TRBD1 might be the D (5 bases). Trimming shortened V by 0 bases and J by 4 bases, and 12 bases separated the two germline ends. CDR3 length: 15 residues. Germline values: CDR1 DFQATT, CDR2 SNEGSKA (reference sequence). The DNA for the CDR3 is TGCAGTGCTAGAGATGTGGAAGGGGATAATGAAAAACTGTTTTTT. Its protein is CSARDVEGDNEKLFF.

This clonotype was seen a few times. V and J are TRBV20-1 and TRBJ2-1; 7 positions agree with TRBD2. This CDR3 is 15 amino acids long. The ends lost 6 bases at V and 3 bases at J; junction bases unmatched: 11. Germline V gene lookup returns CDR1 DFQATT and CDR2 SNEGSKA (reference sequence). CDR3 sequence reads: CSAHRLADYYNEQFF. CDR3 DNA sequence: TGCAGTGCCCATAGACTAGCCGACTACTACAATGAGCAGTTCTTC.

The V call is TRBV4-1, the J call TRBJ2-1; the D gene could be TRBD1 or TRBD2 (5 bases each). CDR1 is MGHRA, CDR2 YSYEKL, per germline. The CDR3 runs to 12 residues. V gave up 4 bases and J gave up 12 bases, with 13 bases separating them. CDR3 loop: CASSPVGAGQFF. Written as DNA, the CDR3 is TGCGCCAGCAGCCCCGTCGGGGCGGGGCAGTTCTTC.

This chain connects TRBV19 to TRBJ2-1, with TRBD1 matching over 8 bases. Germline V gives CDR1 LNHDA, CDR2 SQIVND (reference sequence). With 5 bases clipped from V and 5 bases from J, the junction kept 14 bases outside the gene matches. The CDR3 covers 17 residues. CDR3 nucleotide sequence: TGTGCCAGTAGTTCGTCGACCGGGACAGGATCGCACAATGAGCAGTTCTTC. This gives the protein CASSSSTGTGSHNEQFF.